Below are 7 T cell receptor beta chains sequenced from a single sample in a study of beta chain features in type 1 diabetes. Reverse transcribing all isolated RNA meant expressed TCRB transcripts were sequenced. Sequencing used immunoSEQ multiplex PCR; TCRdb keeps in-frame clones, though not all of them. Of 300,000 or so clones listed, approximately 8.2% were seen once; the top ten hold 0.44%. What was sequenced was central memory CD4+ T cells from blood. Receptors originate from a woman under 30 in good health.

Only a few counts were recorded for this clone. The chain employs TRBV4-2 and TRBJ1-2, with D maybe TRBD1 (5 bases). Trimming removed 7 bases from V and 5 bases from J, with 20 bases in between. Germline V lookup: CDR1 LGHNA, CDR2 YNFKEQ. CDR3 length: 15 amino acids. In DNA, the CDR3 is TGTGCCAGCACCCCCGCAATACAGGAGGTGTATGGCTACACCTTC. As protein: CASTPAIQEVYGYTF.

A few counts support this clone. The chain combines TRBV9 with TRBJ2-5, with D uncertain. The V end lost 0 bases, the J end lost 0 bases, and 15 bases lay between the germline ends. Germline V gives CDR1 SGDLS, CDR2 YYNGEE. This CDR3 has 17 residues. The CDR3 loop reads CASSVVGGINNQETQYF. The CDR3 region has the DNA TGTGCCAGCAGCGTAGTTGGTGGGATAAACAACCAAGAGACCCAGTACTTC.

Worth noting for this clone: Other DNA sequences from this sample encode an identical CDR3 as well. The CDR3 loop is CASSEPNQPQHF. The CDR3 DNA sequence: TGTGCCAGCAGTGAGCCCAATCAGCCCCAGCATTTT. The chain is built from TRBV2 and TRBJ1-5, with no clear D. CDR1 SNHLY and CDR2 FYNNEI come from the germline V gene. CDR3 size: 12 residues. The V end lost 3 bases, the J end lost 3 bases, and 3 bases lay between the germline ends.

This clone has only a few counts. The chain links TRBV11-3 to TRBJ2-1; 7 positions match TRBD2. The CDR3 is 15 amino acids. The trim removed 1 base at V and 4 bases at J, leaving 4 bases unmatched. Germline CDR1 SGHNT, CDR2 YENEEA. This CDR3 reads CASSLGGRRYNEQFF. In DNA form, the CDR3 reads TGTGCCAGCAGCTTAGGCGGGAGACGTTACAATGAGCAGTTCTTC.

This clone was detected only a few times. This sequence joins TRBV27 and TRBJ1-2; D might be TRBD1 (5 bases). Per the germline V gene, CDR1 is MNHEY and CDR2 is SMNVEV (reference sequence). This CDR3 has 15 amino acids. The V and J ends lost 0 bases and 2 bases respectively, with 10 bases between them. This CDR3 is CASSLSSTGNYGYTF. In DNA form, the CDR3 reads TGTGCCAGCAGTTTATCGTCTACAGGAAACTATGGCTACACCTTC.

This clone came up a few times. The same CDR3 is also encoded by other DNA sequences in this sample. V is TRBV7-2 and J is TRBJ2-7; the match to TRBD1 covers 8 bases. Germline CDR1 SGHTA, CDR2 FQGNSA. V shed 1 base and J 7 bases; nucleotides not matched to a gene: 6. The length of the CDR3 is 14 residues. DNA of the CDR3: TGTGCCAGCAGCTTAGGACAGGGGAGAGGAGAGCAGTACTTC. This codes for CASSLGQGRGEQYF.

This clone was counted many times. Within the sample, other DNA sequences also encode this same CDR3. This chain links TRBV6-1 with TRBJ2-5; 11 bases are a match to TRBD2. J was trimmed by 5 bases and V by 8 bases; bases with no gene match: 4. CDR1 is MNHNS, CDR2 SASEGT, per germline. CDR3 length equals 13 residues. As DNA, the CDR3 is TGTGCCAGCCGGACTAGCGGGCGGGAGACCCAGTACTTC. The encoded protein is CASRTSGRETQYF.